Described below is a single TCR beta chain sequence and its context. The V gene's germline CDR1 is KGHSH and CDR2 LQKENI. CDR3 length: 17 amino acids. V lost 3 bases to trimming and J lost 5 bases; unmatched junction nucleotides: 10. Assay: immunoSEQ multiplex PCR; the TCRdb copy retains only in-frame clones and omits some. Among some 250,000 clones listed, over 85% were seen once. The data stem from a study of blood T cell repertoires in COVID-19. Source material: PBMCs or T cells enriched from blood (not recorded which). This chain connects TRBV18 to TRBJ2-2; 9 positions match TRBD1. The sequence was obtained from a woman aged 25-40 years with acute COVID-19. CDR3 sequence reads: CASSPQIGTGQTGELFF. In DNA, the CDR3 is TGTGCCAGCTCACCCCAGATCGGGACAGGGCAGACCGGGGAGCTGTTTTTT.